The 11 T cell receptor beta chains below all came from one sample that was sequenced in a study of vaccination effects on CD4 cells after COVID-19. Profiling relied on immunoSEQ multiplex PCR, and the TCRdb table lists in-frame clones only, not all of them. This sample has just under 45,000 clones, with around 78% found just once. Their cognate antigens are unknown. Expansion of antigen-specific CD4+ T cells with viral peptide pools was carried out by the ViraFEST assay before sequencing. Culturing for 10 to 11 days preceded CD4+ T cell isolation. Nucleocapsid antibodies were negative in the vaccine recipients, who had never had SARS-CoV-2 infection. Sequencing was performed on CD4+ T cells from PBMCs cultured with SARS-CoV-2 spike peptides, taken before COVID-19 vaccination. All receptors come from a human donor who received a COVID-19 vaccine.

The chain employs TRBV5-1 and TRBJ2-7; unclear D gene. V was cut by 2 bases and J by 2 bases, with 11 bases left in between. Germline-derived CDR1 and CDR2 are SGHRS and YFSETQ. CDR3 length: 14 residues. The CDR3 DNA reads as TGCGCCAGCAGCTTAATACCGGATACCTACGAGCAGTACGTC. This translates into CASSLIPDTYEQYV.

The CDR3: CASSYRGAQETQYF. The CDR3 DNA is TGCGCCAGCAGCTACAGGGGGGCCCAAGAGACCCAGTACTTC. V and J are TRBV5-1 and TRBJ2-5; TRBD1 aligns across 8 bases. Germline loops: CDR1 SGHRS, CDR2 YFSETQ. The CDR3 extends over 14 amino acids. The J segment lost 1 base and the V segment lost 3 bases, leaving 2 bases of the junction unmatched.

The chain carries TRBV9 and TRBJ1-2; 7 bases line up with TRBD1. Trimming removed 0 bases from V and 4 bases from J; junction bases left unmatched: 9. The V gene's germline CDR1 is SGDLS and CDR2 YYNGEE. CDR3 length equals 16 residues. In DNA, the CDR3 is TGTGCCAGCAGCGTAGGAATAGGGGGCTCGGGCTATGGCTACACCTTC. Its translation is CASSVGIGGSGYGYTF.

The CDR3: CASSQGVTEAFF. In DNA form, the CDR3 reads TGTGCCAGCAGCCAGGGGGTAACTGAAGCTTTCTTT. J is TRBJ1-1 and V is TRBV3-1 (or the pseudogene TRBV3-2); possibly TRBD1 for D (5 bases). This CDR3 has 12 residues. Per germline, CDR1 LGHDT and CDR2 YNNKEL (reference sequence). V dropped 3 bases and J dropped 5 bases, with 7 bases sitting between them.

This sequence joins TRBV30 and TRBJ2-1; D is uncertain. V was trimmed by 0 bases and J by 7 bases, leaving 10 bases between them. The CDR3 totals 13 residues. Germline-derived CDR1 and CDR2 are GTSNPN and SVGIG (reference sequence). CDR3 sequence reads: CAWSVGSWNEQFF. The CDR3 bases are TGTGCCTGGAGTGTTGGGTCCTGGAATGAGCAGTTCTTC.

The CDR3 reads CSASRGYEQYV. CDR3 DNA: TGCAGTGCTAGCCGAGGCTACGAGCAGTACGTC. This chain links TRBV20-1 with TRBJ2-7, with D uncertain. CDR1 is DFQATT and CDR2 is SNEGSKA in the germline V gene (reference sequence). This CDR3 contains 11 residues. Trimming took off 3 bases at V and 3 bases at J, with 6 bases between the two ends.

The chain couples TRBV10-3 to TRBJ2-3; 15 nucleotides line up with TRBD2. The CDR3 has 16 amino acids. V lost 7 bases and J lost 4; bases outside the gene matches: 6. Germline values: CDR1 ENHRY, CDR2 SYGVKD. The CDR3 DNA reads TGTGCCATCAACCGGGGACTAGCGGGGGGATCAGATACGCAGTATTTT. Translated: CAINRGLAGGSDTQYF.

The chain has TRBV6-4 and TRBJ2-2; 7 bases are a match to TRBD1. Germline CDR1 and CDR2: MRHNA and SNTAGT. With V trimmed by 6 bases and J by 4 bases, 8 bases remained unmatched. The CDR3 totals 15 residues. CDR3 protein: CASREQGLGTGELFF. The CDR3 nucleotides are TGTGCCAGCAGGGAACAGGGGCTGGGCACCGGGGAGCTGTTTTTT.

The J gene is TRBJ1-2, the V gene TRBV11-3, with D hard to call. The ends were cut back, 6 bases at V and 5 bases at J, with 10 bases in the middle. The CDR3 has 12 amino acids. Germline V lookup: CDR1 SGHNT, CDR2 YENEEA. The CDR3 loop is CASSQGLYGYTF. DNA for the CDR3: TGTGCCAGCAGTCAAGGGCTGTATGGCTACACCTTC.

Sample share makes this clone medium-sized. The chain couples TRBV14 to TRBJ1-1; TRBD1 might be the D (5 bases). Per germline, CDR1 SGHDN and CDR2 FVKESK. With 1 base removed from V and 0 bases from J, the gap between germline ends came to 15 bases. This CDR3 has 17 residues. CDR3 loop: CASSQAGLRQMNTEAFF. The CDR3 DNA reads TGTGCCAGCAGCCAAGCAGGATTGCGACAGATGAACACTGAAGCTTTCTTT.

The genes are TRBV19 and TRBJ1-6; 7 bases fit TRBD1. The germline CDR1 and CDR2 sequences are LNHDA and SQIVND (reference sequence). V was pared by 3 bases and J by 7 bases, with 6 bases of the junction left unmatched. The CDR3 contains 15 residues. CDR3 loop: CASSMSGTVNSPLHF. In DNA, the CDR3 is TGTGCCAGTAGTATGTCCGGGACAGTGAATTCACCCCTCCACTTT.